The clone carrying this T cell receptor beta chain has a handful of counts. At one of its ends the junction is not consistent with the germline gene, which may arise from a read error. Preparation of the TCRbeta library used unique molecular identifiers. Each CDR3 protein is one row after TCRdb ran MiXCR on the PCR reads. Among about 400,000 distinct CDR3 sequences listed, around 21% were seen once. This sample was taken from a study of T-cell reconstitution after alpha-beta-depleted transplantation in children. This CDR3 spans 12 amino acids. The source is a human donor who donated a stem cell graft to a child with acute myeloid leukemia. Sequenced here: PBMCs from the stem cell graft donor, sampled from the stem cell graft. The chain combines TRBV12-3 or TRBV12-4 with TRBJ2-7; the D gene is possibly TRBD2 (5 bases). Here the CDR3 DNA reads TGTGCCAGCAGTTTAGGGACCATCGAGCGGCACTTC. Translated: CASSLGTIERHF.